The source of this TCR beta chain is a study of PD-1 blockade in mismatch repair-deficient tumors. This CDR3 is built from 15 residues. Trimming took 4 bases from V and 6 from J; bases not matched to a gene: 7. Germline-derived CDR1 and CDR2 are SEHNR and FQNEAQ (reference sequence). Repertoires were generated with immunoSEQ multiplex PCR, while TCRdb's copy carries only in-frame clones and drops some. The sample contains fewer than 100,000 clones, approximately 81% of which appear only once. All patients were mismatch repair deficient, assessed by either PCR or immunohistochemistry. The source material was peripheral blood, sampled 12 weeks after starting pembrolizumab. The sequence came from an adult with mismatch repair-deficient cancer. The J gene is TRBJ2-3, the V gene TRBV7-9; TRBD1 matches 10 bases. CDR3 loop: CASSYTTGGIDTQYF. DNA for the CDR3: TGTGCCAGCAGCTACACGACAGGGGGCATTGATACGCAGTATTTT.